This entry is about one TCR beta chain. Its antigen is undetermined. A J-beta primer mix and a sample-barcoded 5' primer were used in a second PCR of roughly 7 to 12 cycles. Researchers report that a template-switch adaptor with 12 random nucleotides tagged each cDNA molecule. In TCRdb, the 5' RACE reads were re-called with MiXCR into one record per CDR3 protein. The sample holds fewer than 2 million distinct CDR3 sequences, 30% to 40% seen once. This sample was taken from a study of blood T cells in healthy people across ages. Broader study findings: TCR beta diversity per million T cells fell roughly linearly with age.

Per germline, CDR1 LGHNA and CDR2 YSLEER. The CDR3 runs to 15 residues. The V and J ends lost 4 bases and 5 bases respectively, with 18 bases between them. Approximately 9 milliliters of peripheral blood were drawn from each donor into EDTA-treated tubes. This clonotype was obtained from a human donor in good health. This chain uses TRBV4-3 with TRBJ2-7; D may correspond to TRBD1 or TRBD2 (5 bases each). Sequences were obtained from blood. CDR3 coding DNA: TGCGCCAGCAGCCTGGGGGTGAAGGGGTTAAACGAGCAGTACTTC. Translating it yields CASSLGVKGLNEQYF.